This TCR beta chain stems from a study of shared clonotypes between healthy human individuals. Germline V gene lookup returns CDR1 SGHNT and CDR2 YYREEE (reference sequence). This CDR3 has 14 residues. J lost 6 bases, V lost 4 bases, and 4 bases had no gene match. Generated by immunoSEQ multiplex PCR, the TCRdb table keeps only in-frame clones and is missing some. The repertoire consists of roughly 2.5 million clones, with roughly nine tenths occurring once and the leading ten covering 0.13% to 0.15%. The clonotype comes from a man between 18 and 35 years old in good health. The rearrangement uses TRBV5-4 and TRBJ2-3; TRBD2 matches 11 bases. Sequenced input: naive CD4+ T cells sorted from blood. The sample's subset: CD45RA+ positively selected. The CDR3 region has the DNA TGTGCCAGCAGCAATAGCGGGAGGGCCGATACGCAGTATTTT. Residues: CASSNSGRADTQYF.